This T cell receptor (beta chain) was sequenced in a study of blood T cells in healthy people across ages. Trimming left V 8 bases short and J 13 bases short, with 19 bases between. Germline assignment: CDR1 SGHRS and CDR2 YFSETQ. The CDR3 spans 12 residues. Primed by a sample-barcoded 5' primer and a J-beta primer mix, a second PCR proceeded for about 6 to 12 cycles. TCRdb itself ran the 5' RACE reads through MiXCR, one entry per CDR3 protein. The sample records 780,000 or so distinct CDR3 sequences, approximately 53% being singletons. The V gene is TRBV5-1, the J gene TRBJ2-1; D remains ambiguous. The sample comprised blood. The sequence derives from a man in his forties in good health. CDR3 DNA: TGCGCCAGAAGCGCGAGTCGAGAGACCCAGTTCTTC. This encodes CARSASRETQFF.